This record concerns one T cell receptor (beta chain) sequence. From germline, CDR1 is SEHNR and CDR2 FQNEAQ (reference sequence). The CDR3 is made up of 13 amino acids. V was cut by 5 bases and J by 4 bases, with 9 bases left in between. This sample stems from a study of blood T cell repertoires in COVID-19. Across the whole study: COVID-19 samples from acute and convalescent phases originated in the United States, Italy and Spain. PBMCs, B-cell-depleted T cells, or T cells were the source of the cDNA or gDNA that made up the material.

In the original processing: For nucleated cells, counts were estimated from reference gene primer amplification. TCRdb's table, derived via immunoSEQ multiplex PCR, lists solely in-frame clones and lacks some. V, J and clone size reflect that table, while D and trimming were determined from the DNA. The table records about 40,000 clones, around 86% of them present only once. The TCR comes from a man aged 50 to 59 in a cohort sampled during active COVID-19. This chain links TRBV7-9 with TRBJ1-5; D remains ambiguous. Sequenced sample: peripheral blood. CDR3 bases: TGTGCCAGCAGCCTCCAGGAAAATCAGCCCCAGCATTTT. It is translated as CASSLQENQPQHF.